What follows are 3 T cell receptor beta chains derived from one specimen sequenced in a study of T cell repertoires in cytomegalovirus infection. Their cognate antigens are unknown. TCRdb re-derived calls from the reads in MiXCR, one entry per CDR3 protein. The data show fewer than 950,000 distinct CDR3 sequences, about 33% seen once. The material was cultured CD8+ T cells from PBMCs, obtained from culture after CMV antigen stimulation. The receptors were sampled from a human donor in good health (CMV status not recorded). Some clones in this sample may be carry-over from other donors' samples.

This clonotype was observed a handful of times. This sequence joins TRBV2 and TRBJ1-1; D remains ambiguous. The V end was cut by 3 bases, the J end by 6 bases, with 14 bases between. CDR1 SNHLY and CDR2 FYNNEI come from the germline V gene. The CDR3 is made up of 14 amino acids. CDR3 residues: CASSDPGDLSEAFF. The CDR3 region has the DNA TGTGCCAGCAGTGATCCAGGAGACTTATCTGAAGCTTTCTTT.

The table lists this clonotype with a few counts. The CDR3 nucleotides are TGCGCCAGCAGCCAAGAGGACAGGGGGCGAGTTGATGGCTACACCTTC. Amino acids: CASSQEDRGRVDGYTF. The chain joins TRBV4-1 to TRBJ1-2; 11 bases fit TRBD1. The CDR3 has 16 amino acids. V trimming: 0 bases; J trimming: 6 bases; junction bases outside the gene matches: 6. Germline CDR1 and CDR2: MGHRA and YSYEKL.

This sequence joins TRBV27 and TRBJ1-2; D not certain. The CDR3 has 14 residues. V lost 6 bases and J 10 bases, leaving 21 bases between the germline ends. Germline lookup yields CDR1 MNHEY and CDR2 SMNVEV (reference sequence). CDR3 coding DNA: TGTGCCAGCAGCATATTGACCGGCTCTATGGTCTACACCTTC. Encoded protein: CASSILTGSMVYTF.